A selection of T cell receptor beta chains follows, all from one sample in a study of radiation and T cells in renal cell carcinoma. Some clones are missing from TCRdb's copy, which holds only in-frame ones; the method was immunoSEQ multiplex PCR. Among about 120,000 clones listed, 70% to 90% were seen once. The sample consisted of blood, taken from a patient whose treatment included radiotherapy and nephrectomy. The source is an older woman with renal cell carcinoma. CDR3s include the opening cysteine and the closing phenylalanine or tryptophan. Each record gives: CDR3 length, clone size, D gene, V gene, J gene, CDR3 protein, CDR3 DNA. A D gene is named only where the DNA matches it firmly. The listing skips clone size in some rows; elsewhere it reads once, few, many or a size class.

len: 14
abundance: -
d_gene: -
v_gene: TRBV27
j_gene: TRBJ2-2
CDR3aa: CASSFYRDTGELFF
CDR3nt: TGTGCCAGCAGTTTCTACCGAGACACCGGGGAGCTGTTTTTT

len: 15
abundance: -
d_gene: -
v_gene: TRBV6-5
j_gene: TRBJ1-2
CDR3aa: CASSYGQGIDYGYTF
CDR3nt: TGTGCCAGCAGTTACGGGCAGGGAATAGACTATGGCTACACCTTC

len: 14
abundance: -
d_gene: -
v_gene: TRBV13
j_gene: TRBJ2-4
CDR3aa: CASSPQGGKNIQYF
CDR3nt: TGTGCCAGCAGCCCCCAGGGGGGCAAAAACATTCAGTACTTC

len: 13
abundance: -
d_gene: -
v_gene: TRBV28
j_gene: TRBJ2-5
CDR3aa: CAIRGGAVETQYF
CDR3nt: TGTGCCATCCGAGGGGGGGCTGTTGAGACCCAGTACTTC

len: 16
abundance: -
d_gene: -
v_gene: TRBV5-1
j_gene: TRBJ2-2
CDR3aa: CASSLGSGADTGELFF
CDR3nt: TGCGCCAGCAGCTTGGGATCAGGGGCGGACACCGGGGAGCTGTTTTTT

len: 15
abundance: few
d_gene: -
v_gene: TRBV7-9
j_gene: TRBJ1-5
CDR3aa: CASSFARGSDQPQHF
CDR3nt: TGTGCCAGCAGCTTCGCCAGGGGATCTGATCAGCCCCAGCATTTT

len: 16
abundance: -
d_gene: TRBD1
v_gene: TRBV5-1
j_gene: TRBJ2-3
CDR3aa: CASSSGLQGAGDTQYF
CDR3nt: TGCGCCAGCAGCTCTGGACTACAGGGGGCAGGAGATACGCAGTATTTT

len: 14
abundance: -
d_gene: TRBD2
v_gene: TRBV6-6
j_gene: TRBJ2-2
CDR3aa: CASRTGTNTGELFF
CDR3nt: TGTGCCAGCAGAACCGGGACTAATACCGGGGAGCTGTTTTTT

len: 15
abundance: -
d_gene: TRBD1
v_gene: TRBV19
j_gene: TRBJ1-1
CDR3aa: CASSFFRTGPPEAFF
CDR3nt: TGTGCCAGTAGTTTTTTCCGGACAGGGCCACCTGAAGCTTTCTTT

len: 16
abundance: -
d_gene: TRBD1
v_gene: TRBV2
j_gene: TRBJ2-1
CDR3aa: CASRTNEGQGYNEQFF
CDR3nt: TGTGCCAGCAGGACAAACGAGGGACAGGGTTACAATGAGCAGTTCTTC

len: 16
abundance: many
d_gene: -
v_gene: TRBV28
j_gene: TRBJ2-2
CDR3aa: CASSLIGYSNTGELFF
CDR3nt: TGTGCCAGCAGTTTAATAGGCTATTCGAACACCGGGGAGCTGTTTTTT

len: 15
abundance: -
d_gene: -
v_gene: TRBV28
j_gene: TRBJ1-3
CDR3aa: CASSLTSSSGNTIYF
CDR3nt: TGTGCCAGCAGCTTAACATCTAGCTCTGGAAACACCATATATTTT

len: 13
abundance: once
d_gene: -
v_gene: TRBV11-1
j_gene: TRBJ2-7
CDR3aa: CASSSGRAYEQYF
CDR3nt: TGTGCCAGCAGCTCCGGCAGAGCGTACGAGCAGTACTTC

len: 16
abundance: -
d_gene: -
v_gene: TRBV7-3
j_gene: TRBJ2-2
CDR3aa: CASSPTGTTNTGELFF
CDR3nt: TGTGCCAGCAGCCCCACCGGGACAACGAACACCGGGGAGCTGTTTTTT

len: 13
abundance: -
d_gene: -
v_gene: TRBV6-1
j_gene: TRBJ1-1
CDR3aa: CASLPSPNTEAFF
CDR3nt: TGTGCCAGTTTGCCCTCTCCGAACACTGAAGCTTTCTTT

len: 14
abundance: -
d_gene: -
v_gene: TRBV14
j_gene: TRBJ2-1
CDR3aa: CASSRGDLGNEQFF
CDR3nt: TGTGCCAGCAGCCGGGGGGATCTAGGCAATGAGCAGTTCTTC

len: 15
abundance: once
d_gene: -
v_gene: TRBV6-1
j_gene: TRBJ2-2
CDR3aa: CASRGENANTGELFF
CDR3nt: TGTGCCAGCAGAGGGGAAAACGCGAACACCGGGGAGCTGTTTTTT

len: 15
abundance: -
d_gene: -
v_gene: TRBV5-1
j_gene: TRBJ2-5
CDR3aa: CASSSLRRAKETQYF
CDR3nt: TGCGCCAGCAGCTCCCTACGACGGGCGAAAGAGACCCAGTACTTC

len: 14
abundance: -
d_gene: -
v_gene: TRBV9
j_gene: TRBJ1-3
CDR3aa: CASSVDLSGNTIYF
CDR3nt: TGTGCCAGCAGCGTAGACCTCTCTGGAAACACCATATATTTT

len: 13
abundance: -
d_gene: -
v_gene: TRBV7-2
j_gene: TRBJ2-5
CDR3aa: CASSWGQAETQYF
CDR3nt: TGTGCCAGCAGCTGGGGCCAGGCGGAGACCCAGTACTTC

len: 11
abundance: -
d_gene: -
v_gene: TRBV2
j_gene: TRBJ1-2
CDR3aa: CASSTVVGYTF
CDR3nt: TGTGCCAGCTCTACAGTAGTCGGCTACACCTTC

len: 15
abundance: -
d_gene: -
v_gene: TRBV7-2
j_gene: TRBJ1-5
CDR3aa: CASSLDWGRDQPQHF
CDR3nt: TGTGCCAGCAGCTTAGATTGGGGACGGGATCAGCCCCAGCATTTT

len: 14
abundance: -
d_gene: -
v_gene: TRBV28
j_gene: TRBJ1-3
CDR3aa: CASSLPGVGNTIYF
CDR3nt: TGTGCCAGCAGTTTACCGGGGGTGGGAAACACCATATATTTT

len: 14
abundance: -
d_gene: TRBD1
v_gene: TRBV13
j_gene: TRBJ2-7
CDR3aa: CASSLGGGANEQYF
CDR3nt: TGTGCCAGCAGCTTAGGAGGGGGCGCCAACGAGCAGTACTTC

len: 13
abundance: once
d_gene: TRBD2
v_gene: TRBV7-9
j_gene: TRBJ2-1
CDR3aa: CAWGGTSDNEQFF
CDR3nt: TGTGCCTGGGGGGGGACTAGCGACAATGAGCAGTTCTTC

len: 14
abundance: few
d_gene: -
v_gene: TRBV19
j_gene: TRBJ1-1
CDR3aa: CASSIHPEGTEAFF
CDR3nt: TGTGCCAGTAGTATCCACCCAGAGGGCACTGAAGCTTTCTTT

len: 14
abundance: -
d_gene: -
v_gene: TRBV6-1
j_gene: TRBJ2-6
CDR3aa: CASIDTLGANVLTF
CDR3nt: TGTGCCAGCATAGACACGCTTGGGGCCAACGTCCTGACTTTC

len: 12
abundance: -
d_gene: TRBD2
v_gene: TRBV28
j_gene: TRBJ2-7
CDR3aa: CASSSGGYEQYF
CDR3nt: TGTGCCAGCAGTAGCGGGGGTTACGAGCAGTACTTC

len: 15
abundance: -
d_gene: -
v_gene: TRBV18
j_gene: TRBJ2-3
CDR3aa: CASSPGSGSTDTQYF
CDR3nt: TGTGCCAGCTCACCAGGGAGTGGTAGCACAGATACGCAGTATTTT

len: 16
abundance: -
d_gene: -
v_gene: TRBV7-9
j_gene: TRBJ2-7
CDR3aa: CASSSRGIQGIREQYF
CDR3nt: TGTGCCAGCAGCTCCCGGGGGATACAGGGAATTCGCGAGCAGTACTTC

len: 14
abundance: -
d_gene: TRBD1
v_gene: TRBV10-1
j_gene: TRBJ2-2
CDR3aa: CASSGTGGSGELFF
CDR3nt: TGCGCCAGCAGTGGGACAGGGGGCTCCGGGGAGCTGTTTTTT

len: 14
abundance: -
d_gene: TRBD1
v_gene: TRBV6-5
j_gene: TRBJ1-2
CDR3aa: CASSLRTGGYGYTF
CDR3nt: TGTGCCAGCAGTTTGAGGACAGGGGGCTATGGCTACACCTTC

len: 14
abundance: -
d_gene: TRBD1
v_gene: TRBV18
j_gene: TRBJ1-1
CDR3aa: CASSRQGENTEAFF
CDR3nt: TGTGCCAGCTCCCGACAGGGTGAGAACACTGAAGCTTTCTTT

len: 12
abundance: -
d_gene: -
v_gene: TRBV2
j_gene: TRBJ2-7
CDR3aa: CASRVVTDEQYF
CDR3nt: TGTGCCAGCAGGGTAGTCACGGACGAGCAGTACTTC

len: 14
abundance: few
d_gene: TRBD1
v_gene: TRBV7-6
j_gene: TRBJ1-3
CDR3aa: CASSILQGPDTIYF
CDR3nt: TGTGCCAGCAGCATCTTACAGGGGCCGGACACCATATATTTT

len: 18
abundance: -
d_gene: -
v_gene: TRBV5-6
j_gene: TRBJ2-3
CDR3aa: CASSRPNRGGYSTDTQYF
CDR3nt: TGTGCCAGCAGCCGGCCTAATCGTGGAGGGTATAGCACAGATACGCAGTATTTT

len: 13
abundance: few
d_gene: TRBD1
v_gene: TRBV5-1
j_gene: TRBJ2-2
CDR3aa: CASSLGQAGELFF
CDR3nt: TGCGCCAGCAGCCTAGGACAGGCCGGGGAGCTGTTTTTT